This T cell receptor (beta chain) was captured by sequencing in a study of T-cell memory formation after mild COVID-19. After 5'RACE with constant-segment primers, TCR alpha and TCR beta cDNA libraries carrying sample barcodes and UMIs were obtained. One entry per CDR3 protein, called by TCRdb with MiXCR from the 5' RACE reads. The sample consists of 130,000 to 150,000 distinct CDR3 sequences, about 5.5% of them appearing once. A remark on this clonotype: Its antigen is as yet unknown.

Study-wide findings and caveats: CD4/CD8 balance characterized clones contracting day 15 to 85, and CD4+ skew characterized later expanders.

The source material was PBMCs or a T cell subset sorted from them (not recorded which). This receptor was obtained from an adult woman who had mild COVID-19 (a few samples of this study predate the infection). Cell type and time point are not known.

The CDR3, as DNA: TGTGCCAGCAGCTTAGAAACCACCGGGGAGCTGTTTTTT. Its protein is CASSLETTGELFF. The chain recombines TRBV11-3 with TRBJ2-2; D gene uncertain. Trimming shortened V by 0 bases and J by 4 bases, and 3 bases separated the two germline ends. There are 13 residues in the CDR3. The V gene's germline CDR1 is SGHNT and CDR2 YENEEA.